Below, 22 T cell receptor beta chains from the same sample are listed, as sequenced in a study of T cell responses to AZD1222 COVID-19 vaccine. The method was immunoSEQ multiplex PCR; TCRdb's version includes in-frame clones alone and lacks a portion of them. The sample consists of 100,000 to 140,000 clones, about 89% of them appearing once. The material was peripheral blood, obtained 28 days after the second AZD1222 dose. The receptors here all came from an adult who received the AZD1222 COVID-19 vaccine.

CDR3 in DNA: TGTGCCAGTAGTATAGGGGGGAATCAGCCCCAGCATTTT. Its translation is CASSIGGNQPQHF. The chain employs TRBV19 and TRBJ1-5; possibly TRBD1 for D (5 bases). V was clipped by 1 base and J by 4 bases, with 5 bases between them. Germline lookup yields CDR1 LNHDA and CDR2 SQIVND (reference sequence). The CDR3 loop spans 13 amino acids.

In its sample, this clone was seen once. The chain joins TRBV10-3 to TRBJ1-5; no clear D. Per the germline V gene, CDR1 is ENHRY and CDR2 is SYGVKD. The CDR3 is made up of 14 amino acids. V was shortened by 3 bases and J by 6 bases, with 12 bases between the two germline ends. The DNA of the CDR3 is TGTGCCATCAGTGAAGGAATGGGAACTCAGCCCCAGCATTTT. Protein product: CAISEGMGTQPQHF.

This clone showed up just a few times. The rearrangement uses TRBV6-4 and TRBJ2-7, with TRBD2 identical over 14 bases. The CDR3 has 14 amino acids. The ends lost 2 bases at V and 6 bases at J; junction bases unmatched: 0. Germline CDR1 and CDR2: MRHNA and SNTAGT. CDR3: CASSDGTSGGEQYF. Here the CDR3 DNA reads TGTGCCAGCAGTGACGGGACTAGCGGGGGCGAGCAGTACTTC.

The chain employs TRBV6-1 and TRBJ1-1; D remains unclear. V lost 2 bases to trimming and J lost 5 bases, with 6 bases between them. Looked up from germline, CDR1 is MNHNS and CDR2 is SASEGT. This CDR3 is built from 12 residues. The CDR3 DNA reads as TGTGCCAGCAGTGAATATGGGACTGAAGCTTTCTTT. It yields the protein CASSEYGTEAFF.

The V and J genes are TRBV7-8 and TRBJ1-2, with 10 bases fitting TRBD1. V trimming: 5 bases; J trimming: 7 bases; junction bases outside the gene matches: 10. Per germline, CDR1 SGHVS and CDR2 FQNEAQ. The CDR3 spans 15 residues. The CDR3 is CASSRPGQGLSGYTF. CDR3 sequence (DNA): TGTGCCAGCAGCCGTCCGGGACAGGGGCTTAGTGGCTACACCTTC.

With respect to this clone: A junction end diverges from the germline sequence, so it may reflect a read error. The chain employs TRBV11-2 and TRBJ1-2; D remains unclear. Germline CDR1 and CDR2: SGHAT and FQNNGV. The CDR3 sequence is 11 residues long. The CDR3 bases are TGTGCCAGCAGCTTAGGGGTCCCGGTGGCCTTC. This encodes CASSLGVPVAF.

The rearrangement uses TRBV18 and TRBJ2-3; 12 positions agree with TRBD2. V shed 3 bases, J shed 3 bases, and the junction held 4 bases outside the gene matches. Germline lookup yields CDR1 KGHSH and CDR2 LQKENI. The CDR3 spans 16 residues. The CDR3 DNA is TGTGCCAGCTCACCCCAACTAGCGGGGGGTACAGATACGCAGTATTTT. This sequence encodes CASSPQLAGGTDTQYF.

This clone was recorded only once. The chain couples TRBV11-3 to TRBJ2-7; possible D gene TRBD2, 5 bases. Looked up from germline, CDR1 is SGHNT and CDR2 is YENEEA. The CDR3 consists of 13 residues. V dropped 4 bases and J dropped 9 bases, with 16 bases sitting between them. This CDR3 reads CASSYGMRARQYF. DNA for the CDR3: TGTGCCAGCAGCTACGGGATGCGCGCACGGCAGTACTTC. Full variable domain (rest looked up from reference TRBV11-3 and TRBJ2-7): EAGVVQSPRYKIIEKKQPVAFWCNPISGHNTLYWYLQNLGQGPELLIRYENEEAVDDSQLPKDRFSAERLKGVDSTLKIQPAELGDSAVYLCASSYGMRARQYFGPGTRLTVT.

J is TRBJ1-5 and V is TRBV7-9; no definite D call. There are 14 residues in the CDR3. Germline CDR1 reads SEHNR; CDR2 reads FQNEAQ (reference sequence). V dropped 3 bases and J dropped 3 bases, with 9 bases sitting between them. The DNA of the CDR3 is TGTGCCAGCAGCTTTAGTAGCGCCAATCAGCCCCAGCATTTT. Amino acid sequence: CASSFSSANQPQHF. The variable domain in full, with the rest retrieved from reference TRBV7-9 and TRBJ1-5, is DTGVSQNPRHKITKRGQNVTFRCDPISEHNRLYWYRQTLGQGPEFLTYFQNEAQLEKSRLLSDRFSAERPKGSFSTLEIQRTEQGDSAMYLCASSFSSANQPQHFGDGTRLSIL.

The chain joins TRBV15 to TRBJ1-1; D gene unclear. CDR1 LNHNV and CDR2 YYDKDF come from the germline V gene (reference sequence). The CDR3 loop spans 17 amino acids. Trimming left V 0 bases short and J 4 bases short, with 18 bases between. The DNA for the CDR3 is TGTGCCACCAGCAGAGATTATGGCGCCGACATCGGCACTGAAGCTTTCTTT. Its protein product is CATSRDYGADIGTEAFF.

The chain recombines TRBV27 with TRBJ2-6, with D maybe TRBD2 (6 bases). The length of the CDR3 is 17 residues. Germline assignment: CDR1 MNHEY and CDR2 SMNVEV (reference sequence). With 7 bases removed from V and 0 bases from J, the gap between germline ends came to 16 bases. Here the CDR3 DNA reads TGTGCCAGCAAGGGGACGGGGGTCAACTCTGGGGCCAACGTCCTGACTTTC. It yields the protein CASKGTGVNSGANVLTF. Full variable domain (remainder filled in from reference TRBV27 and TRBJ2-6): EAQVTQNPRYLITVTGKKLTVTCSQNMNHEYMSWYRQDPGLGLRQIYYSMNVEVTDKGDVPEGYKVSRKEKRNFPLILESPSPNQTSLYFCASKGTGVNSGANVLTFGAGSRLTVL.

The chain couples TRBV27 to TRBJ1-2, with TRBD1 identical over 7 bases. The CDR3 loop spans 17 amino acids. The V and J ends lost 4 bases and 7 bases, in that order; junction bases with no gene match: 18. Per germline, CDR1 MNHEY and CDR2 SMNVEV (reference sequence). CDR3 in amino acids: CASSSPRDRGRWSGYTF. Here the CDR3 DNA reads TGTGCCAGCAGTTCCCCCCGGGACAGAGGGAGGTGGTCTGGCTACACCTTC.

The CDR3 loop is CASSYSTSGQETQYF. CDR3 coding DNA: TGTGCCAGCAGTTACTCAACTAGCGGCCAAGAGACCCAGTACTTC. The V gene is TRBV6-5, the J gene TRBJ2-5; 8 bases agree with TRBD2. V lost 0 bases and J lost 1; bases outside the gene matches: 1. Germline V lookup: CDR1 MNHEY, CDR2 SVGAGI. The CDR3 loop spans 15 amino acids.

The rearrangement uses TRBV3-1 (or the pseudogene TRBV3-2) and TRBJ1-1; perhaps TRBD1 as D (6 bases). The V and J ends lost 0 bases and 5 bases respectively, with 16 bases between them. This CDR3 contains 16 residues. Germline CDR1 and CDR2: LGHDT and YNNKEL (reference sequence). The DNA of the CDR3 is TGTGCCAGCAGCCAAGAGGGGGCCGGGGGACGTACTGAAGCTTTCTTT. It encodes CASSQEGAGGRTEAFF.

The CDR3 spells CASIQGAGNTEAFF. The CDR3 DNA follows: TGTGCCAGCATCCAGGGGGCCGGCAACACTGAAGCTTTCTTT. V and J are TRBV5-6 and TRBJ1-1; 8 nucleotides align to TRBD1. The CDR3 loop spans 14 amino acids. With V trimmed by 6 bases and J by 2 bases, 6 bases remained unmatched. Germline V gene sequence: CDR1 SGHDT, CDR2 YYEEEE.

The table lists this clone with a count of one. The chain is built from TRBV10-1 and TRBJ1-1; D is unclear. Germline V gene sequence: CDR1 WNHNN, CDR2 SYGVQD (reference sequence). Between the trimmed V and J ends, which lost 6 bases and 1 base, there was a span of 12 bases. The CDR3 runs to 14 residues. The CDR3 bases are TGCGCCAGCAGCGAGGGCATGGGGAACACTGAAGCTTTCTTT. Translation gives CASSEGMGNTEAFF.

The V gene is TRBV11-2, the J gene TRBJ2-7, with TRBD2 identical over 7 bases. The CDR3 is 14 residues long. The germline V gene has CDR1 SGHAT and CDR2 FQNNGV. J was trimmed by 2 bases and V by 1 base; bases with no gene match: 2. The CDR3 loop is CASSLAAGAYEQYF. CDR3 nucleotide sequence: TGTGCCAGCAGCTTAGCGGCGGGGGCCTACGAGCAGTACTTC.

This clone was counted a single time. The gene calls are TRBV9 and TRBJ2-1, with 10 bases matching TRBD2. Germline trimming cut 1 base from V and 6 bases from J; bases unmatched to any gene: 4. Germline values: CDR1 SGDLS, CDR2 YYNGEE. The CDR3 is 15 amino acids. The CDR3 loop is CASSVTLAGVNEQFF. CDR3 DNA: TGTGCCAGCAGCGTAACCCTAGCGGGAGTCAATGAGCAGTTCTTC.

CDR3 DNA sequence: TGTGCCAGCAGCTCACAGGGGCCCTATGGCTACACCTTC. Its protein product is CASSSQGPYGYTF. The chain combines TRBV5-6 with TRBJ1-2, with 7 bases lining up with TRBD1. Germline V CDR1 and CDR2: SGHDT, YYEEEE. This CDR3 comprises 13 residues. Trimming at V came to 3 bases and at J to 4 bases, leaving 3 bases not matched to a gene.

The chain recombines TRBV4-1 with TRBJ1-2, with D unresolved. In germline, CDR1 is MGHRA, CDR2 YSYEKL. Trimming shortened V by 0 bases and J by 5 bases, and 13 bases separated the two germline ends. This CDR3 contains 15 residues. CDR3 sequence reads: CASSQDPADQYGYTF. The CDR3 region has the DNA TGCGCCAGCAGCCAAGATCCGGCAGATCAGTATGGCTACACCTTC.

The V call is TRBV6-5, the J call TRBJ1-1; no clear D gene. Trimming took off 0 bases at V and 1 base at J, with 9 bases between the two ends. This CDR3 region has 15 residues. Germline loops: CDR1 MNHEY, CDR2 SVGAGI. DNA for the CDR3: TGTGCCAGCAGTTACTCGTGGGGAAGGAACACTGAAGCTTTCTTT. Encoded protein: CASSYSWGRNTEAFF.

This rearrangement joins TRBV28 to TRBJ1-2; D not certain. Between the trimmed V and J ends, which lost 3 bases and 4 bases, there was a span of 9 bases. Per the germline V gene, CDR1 is MDHEN and CDR2 is SYDVKM. CDR3 length: 13 amino acids. CDR3 in DNA: TGTGCCAGCAGTTTTCGGGTTCTCTATGGCTACACCTTC. Amino acid sequence: CASSFRVLYGYTF.